This T cell receptor (beta chain) derives from a study of OX40 agonist ivuxolimab in advanced cancers. Broadly, across the study: The costimulatory receptor OX40 (CD134) was targeted by ivuxolimab, a fully human IgG2 agonistic monoclonal antibody. Intravenous ivuxolimab was administered to patients every 2 weeks at six dose levels: 0.01, 0.1, 0.3, 1.5, 3 and 10 mg/kg. The paper reports the monotherapy dose-escalation portion (N = 52 patients) of the phase I ivuxolimab trial. The point of sequencing TCRbeta in the periphery was to test whether ivuxolimab changed TCR sequence diversity and drove clonal T-cell expansion. Partial responses were achieved by three dose-escalation patients, of whom one had hepatocellular carcinoma and two had cutaneous melanoma. Patients were allowed to have had prior anti-PD-1, anti-PD-L1 or anti-CTLA-4 therapy, and around two fifths of the dose-escalation patients had been treated with checkpoint inhibitors. A male proportion of under 85% and a mean age of 60 years, ranging from about 23 to 90, were recorded for the dose-escalation cohort. Among the roughly 50 dose-escalation patients, about 19 had hepatocellular carcinoma, about 15 melanoma, 9 renal cell carcinoma and 9 head and neck cancer. Study-wide conclusions, independent of this receptor: The antigen specificity of the clonally expanded peripheral T cells was not determined. After ivuxolimab, more expanded clones were found on average in CD8+ T cells than in CD4+ T cells. At doses of 0.1 to 3.0 mg/kg, clonal expansion of both CD4+ and CD8+ blood T cells was observed from baseline to week 6. Low levels of normalized T-cell clonal expansion were also seen in some patients who did not respond. In the 0.1-3.0 mg/kg groups, partial responders were among the patients with the lowest normalized peripheral clonal expansion, particularly in CD8+ T cells.

Taken from cysteine to phenylalanine, the CDR3 has 14 residues. The only DNA kept is the CDR3, 42 bases in frame from the first base. The V end gives up 5 bases and the J end 6 bases, leaving 3 bases in the junction not matched to a gene. For CDR1 and CDR2, the germline V gene lists ENHRY and SYGVKD. Patients with autoimmune disease history or receiving systemic immunosuppression were excluded from the trial. Peripheral blood for TCR sequencing was collected from all dose cohorts at baseline, on cycle 4 day 1, and on cycle 7 day 1. The samples were drawn from a first-in-human, open-label, multicenter phase I dose-escalation trial of ivuxolimab. Adults with locally advanced or metastatic head and neck squamous cell, hepatocellular, melanoma or renal cell carcinoma were enrolled in the trial. Before TCR sequencing, CD4+ T cells and CD8+ T cells were sorted from peripheral blood as separate populations.

For sequencing of the TCRbeta CDR3 region, genomic DNA was extracted from the sorted cells. The immunoSEQ Assay was used for sequencing of TCRbeta CDR3 regions. Here the immuneACCESS table is served through TCRdb, limited to in-frame sequences with V and J called. Missing clones are a known gap in these copies; in checked studies unresolved V genes cover under half, and the rest lacks a known reason. The sample table lists approximately 91,000 clones, roughly nine tenths of them with a count of one. The ten biggest clones cover about 0.5% of the sample. On this clone: The clone's antigen remains unknown. Per-base quality was not reported, and no clone a single base away is much larger than it.

The chain is encoded by TRBV10-3 joined to TRBJ1-4, with TRBD1 matching 10 junction bases. Sequenced here: CD4+ or CD8+ T cells sorted from blood, sampled in a trial of the OX40 agonist ivuxolimab. This TCR came from an adult with an advanced solid tumor such as melanoma, head and neck, liver or kidney cancer. The nucleotides are TGTGCCATCAGTAGGGACAGGGGAGATGAAAAACTGTTTTTT. It translates to CAISRDRGDEKLFF.